Listed here are 21 T cell receptor beta chains from one sample, sequenced in a study of OX40 agonist ivuxolimab in advanced cancers. To prepare the library, the immunoSEQ multiplex PCR assay was applied. The source is immuneACCESS, and TCRdb retained only in-frame sequences with V and J called. Part of the clones is not carried over; for the studies checked, unresolved V genes explain less than half of this, and the remainder is unexplained. The sample table holds 60,000 to 75,000 clones, of which around 90% were seen once. In total, the top ten clones hold approximately 4.8% of the sample. Sample: CD4+ or CD8+ T cells sorted from blood, taken in a trial of the OX40 agonist ivuxolimab. All receptors derive from an adult with an advanced solid tumor such as melanoma, head and neck, liver or kidney cancer.

For this clone: One end of the junction fails to match germline, which may point to a read error. DNA of the CDR3: TGTGCCAGCAGCCCGGGATATCGCTCCAACGAGCAGTACTTC. This translates into CASSPGYRSNEQYF. This sequence joins TRBV28 and TRBJ2-7, with D perhaps TRBD2 (5 bases). The CDR3 sequence is 14 residues long. CDR1 is MDHEN and CDR2 is SYDVKM in the germline V gene.

The rearrangement uses TRBV28 and TRBJ2-1, with a tentative D call TRBD1 (6 bases). Germline-derived CDR1 and CDR2 are MDHEN and SYDVKM. Trimming removed 6 bases from V and 5 bases from J, with 17 bases in between. CDR3 length: 15 amino acids. The CDR3 DNA sequence: TGTGCCAGCAGGCCGGACAGAATGAACCACAATGAGCAGTTCTTC. Its protein is CASRPDRMNHNEQFF.

The rearrangement uses TRBV11-2 and TRBJ1-3; D call uncertain. Trimming removed 3 bases from V and 0 bases from J, with 6 bases in between. Germline V CDR1 and CDR2: SGHAT, FQNNGV. CDR3 size: 14 residues. CDR3 coding DNA: TGTGCCAGCAGCTTTGGTTACTCTGGAAACACCATATATTTT. It specifies CASSFGYSGNTIYF.

The V call is TRBV7-9, the J call TRBJ2-5; D may correspond to TRBD1 or TRBD2 (6 bases each). The J call may not be correct, given that the DNA end is closer to TRBJ2-7. The CDR3 is made up of 19 amino acids. The germline V gene encodes CDR1 SEHNR and CDR2 FQNEAQ (reference sequence). For the CDR3, the DNA is TGTGCCAGCAGGGGAACAGGGTTTGGCGGGGCGGGTACATCCTACGAGCAGTACTTC. It is translated as CASRGTGFGGAGTSYEQYF.

V is TRBV7-3 and J is TRBJ2-3, with D perhaps TRBD2 (5 bases). Germline assignment: CDR1 SGHTA and CDR2 FQGTGA. CDR3 length: 15 residues. The V gene lost 5 bases and the J gene lost 4 bases, with 16 bases spanning the gap. Written as DNA, the CDR3 is TGTGCCAGCAGCCCCCTCGAGGGAAGCGCAGATACGCAGTATTTT. It specifies CASSPLEGSADTQYF.

The chain couples TRBV14 to TRBJ2-3, with D perhaps TRBD1 (7 bases). Looked up from germline, CDR1 is SGHDN and CDR2 is FVKESK. The CDR3 totals 17 residues. Trimming pared 1 base from V and 4 bases from J, leaving 18 bases between. CDR3 bases: TGTGCCAGCAGCCAAGCTGCTAGGAGGGGGCAGGCAGATACGCAGTATTTT. It is translated as CASSQAARRGQADTQYF.

The chain combines TRBV30 with TRBJ2-2; TRBD2 matches 9 bases. The CDR3 loop spans 14 amino acids. V shed 6 bases and J 2 bases; nucleotides not matched to a gene: 4. Germline V gene lookup returns CDR1 GTSNPN and CDR2 SVGIG (reference sequence). The CDR3: CACPTSGNTGELFF. The CDR3 region has the DNA TGTGCCTGTCCGACTAGCGGTAACACCGGGGAGCTGTTTTTT.

This chain joins TRBV5-1 and TRBJ1-4; D is uncertain. Germline CDR1 reads SGHRS; CDR2 reads YFSETQ. V dropped 1 base and J dropped 2 bases, with 9 bases sitting between them. The CDR3 contains 15 residues. The CDR3 coding sequence is TGCGCCAGCAGCTTGTTTCCCGGGACTAATGAAAAACTGTTTTTT. It yields the protein CASSLFPGTNEKLFF.

The V call is TRBV27, the J call TRBJ2-7, with D maybe TRBD1 (6 bases). With 8 bases removed from V and 1 base from J, the gap between germline ends came to 12 bases. This CDR3 spans 13 amino acids. From germline, CDR1 is MNHEY and CDR2 SMNVEV (reference sequence). CDR3 sequence reads: CASGAGQSYEQYF. The DNA of the CDR3 is TGTGCCAGCGGGGCAGGACAGTCCTACGAGCAGTACTTC.

This clone was found a few times. The gene calls are TRBV7-9 and TRBJ1-6; D is uncertain. CDR3 size: 13 residues. V shed 6 bases and J shed 6 bases, with 9 bases lying between them. CDR1 is SEHNR and CDR2 is FQNEAQ in the germline V gene (reference sequence). The chain's CDR3 is CASSEWLNSPLHF. DNA of the CDR3: TGTGCCAGCAGTGAGTGGCTTAATTCACCCCTCCACTTT.

The V call is TRBV5-5, the J call TRBJ2-7; 11 bases are a match to TRBD1. The germline V gene has CDR1 SGHKS and CDR2 YYEKEE (reference sequence). Germline trimming cut 2 bases from V and 5 bases from J; bases unmatched to any gene: 9. The CDR3 consists of 16 residues. The CDR3 DNA reads as TGTGCCAGCAGCTTCCCCCCCGGACAGGGGGCGGACGAGCAGTACTTC. Its protein is CASSFPPGQGADEQYF.

The chain is built from TRBV28 and TRBJ2-7, with 7 nucleotides matching TRBD1. The CDR3 runs 15 residues. Losses at the gene ends were 6 bases for V and 6 bases for J; bases not matched to a gene: 14. Germline V gene sequence: CDR1 MDHEN, CDR2 SYDVKM. The CDR3 loop is CASSSSDRVMGEQYF. The DNA for the CDR3 is TGTGCCAGCAGCTCATCAGACAGGGTAATGGGCGAGCAGTACTTC.

This clone was seen more than once but under ten times. The genes are TRBV7-8 and TRBJ2-2, with TRBD2 as a possible D gene (6 bases). The length of the CDR3 is 15 residues. V lost 5 bases and J 7 bases, leaving 17 bases between the germline ends. Germline CDR1 reads SGHVS; CDR2 reads FQNEAQ. In DNA, the CDR3 is TGTGCCAGCAGCCTTCAGGAGGGGTCGGTCGGGGAGCTGTTTTTT. Its translation: CASSLQEGSVGELFF.

This clone was seen a single time. V usage is TRBV7-6 and J usage is TRBJ2-3; 9 bases map to TRBD2. V gave up 2 bases and J gave up 3 bases; unmatched junction bases: 6. The CDR3 totals 16 residues. Germline CDR1 reads SGHVS; CDR2 reads FNYEAQ. In nucleotides, the CDR3 is TGTGCCAGCAGCTTATTAGCGGGAGTGGAGACAGATACGCAGTATTTT. Protein product: CASSLLAGVETDTQYF.

The chain carries TRBV30 and TRBJ1-3; D is undetermined. Deletions cut 1 base from V and 3 bases from J, with 7 bases between. The CDR3 contains 13 residues. Germline V gives CDR1 GTSNPN, CDR2 SVGIG (reference sequence). In nucleotides, the CDR3 is TGTGCCTGGAGTGAAGATAGTGGAAACACCATATATTTT. Its translation is CAWSEDSGNTIYF.

The V gene is TRBV9, the J gene TRBJ1-1; TRBD1 aligns across 9 bases. The J segment lost 6 bases and the V segment lost 4 bases, leaving 7 bases of the junction unmatched. Germline CDR1 reads SGDLS; CDR2 reads YYNGEE. The CDR3 extends over 14 amino acids. The CDR3 sequence is CASSPRTGDPEAFF. CDR3 in DNA: TGTGCCAGCAGCCCTCGGACAGGGGACCCTGAAGCTTTCTTT.

The chain joins TRBV6-6 to TRBJ2-7, with D possibly being TRBD1 (6 bases). V lost 4 bases to trimming and J lost 2 bases, with 9 bases between them. The CDR3 has 13 amino acids. Germline CDR1 MNHNY, CDR2 SVGAGI (reference sequence). The CDR3, as DNA: TGTGCCAGCAGTTGGAACAGGGCCTACGAGCAGTACTTC. Translating gives CASSWNRAYEQYF.

The CDR3 DNA reads as TGTGCCAGCAGCTTAGTTGGTGGTCCCGAGGCAAATTCACCCCTCCACTTT. Translating gives CASSLVGGPEANSPLHF. The chain carries TRBV11-2 and TRBJ1-6; D is unresolved. Germline CDR1 SGHAT, CDR2 FQNNGV. Trimming pared 1 base from V and 7 bases from J, leaving 17 bases between. This CDR3 is 17 amino acids long.

The chain employs TRBV28 and TRBJ2-3; D not resolved. Germline CDR1 reads MDHEN; CDR2 reads SYDVKM. The CDR3 runs 13 residues. V dropped 5 bases and J dropped 2 bases, with 8 bases sitting between them. CDR3 nucleotide sequence: TGTGCCAGCAGTGCACGGGCCACAGATACGCAGTATTTT. This gives the protein CASSARATDTQYF.

The J gene is TRBJ1-2, the V gene TRBV18; 8 positions match TRBD1. Trimming cost V 6 bases and J 8 bases; bases outside gene matches: 11. This CDR3 contains 14 residues. The germline CDR1 and CDR2 sequences are KGHSH and LQKENI. The CDR3 DNA reads as TGTGCCAGCTCGTCTAAGACAGGGGCGGGAGGCTACACCTTC. Its protein product is CASSSKTGAGGYTF.

V usage is TRBV10-3 and J usage is TRBJ2-7; D gene uncertain. CDR1 is ENHRY and CDR2 is SYGVKD in the germline V gene. V dropped 0 bases and J dropped 4 bases, with 10 bases sitting between them. The CDR3 is 14 amino acids. CDR3 residues: CAISESQDVYEQYF. CDR3 in DNA: TGTGCCATCAGTGAGTCGCAAGATGTGTACGAGCAGTACTTC.